This entry concerns a single T cell receptor (beta chain). The sample originates from a study of blood T cell repertoires in COVID-19. The CDR3 loop spans 12 amino acids. Trimming shortened V by 0 bases and J by 11 bases, and 10 bases separated the two germline ends. Germline CDR1 and CDR2: LGHDT and YNNKEL (reference sequence). Some clones are missing from TCRdb's copy, which holds only in-frame ones; the method was immunoSEQ multiplex PCR. This table holds tens of thousands of clones, 86% found once. The chain employs TRBV3-1 (or the pseudogene TRBV3-2) and TRBJ2-5; D uncertain. Sequenced: peripheral blood. The source is a woman aged 80 or older in a cohort sampled during active or convalescent COVID-19. In nucleotides, the CDR3 is TGTGCCAGCAGCCAAGATCGGAGCCGACAGTACTTC. Amino acids: CASSQDRSRQYF.